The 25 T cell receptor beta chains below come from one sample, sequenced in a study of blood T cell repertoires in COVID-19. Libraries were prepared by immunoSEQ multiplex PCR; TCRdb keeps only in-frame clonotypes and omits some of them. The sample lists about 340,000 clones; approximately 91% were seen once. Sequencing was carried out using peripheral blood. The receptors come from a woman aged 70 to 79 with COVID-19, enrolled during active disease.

The CDR3 DNA reads TGTGCCAGCAGCCCCCAGGACAGGGGGGGTCCTGGAAACACCATATATTTT. Protein: CASSPQDRGGPGNTIYF. The genes are TRBV9 and TRBJ1-3; 10 bases map to TRBD1. Unmatched junction bases numbered 9, after V lost 4 bases and J lost 2 bases. This CDR3 contains 17 residues. Germline lookup yields CDR1 SGDLS and CDR2 YYNGEE.

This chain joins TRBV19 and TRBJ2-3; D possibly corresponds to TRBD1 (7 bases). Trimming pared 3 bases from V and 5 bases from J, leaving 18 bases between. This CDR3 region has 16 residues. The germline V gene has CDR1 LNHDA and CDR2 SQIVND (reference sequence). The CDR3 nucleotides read TGTGCCAGTAGTATTAGGCGGACAGGAGGGGAAGATACGCAGTATTTT. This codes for CASSIRRTGGEDTQYF. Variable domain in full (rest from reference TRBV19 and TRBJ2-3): DGGITQSPKYLFRKEGQNVTLSCEQNLNHDAMYWYRQDPGQGLRLIYYSQIVNDFQKGDIAEGYSVSREKKESFPLTVTSAQKNPTAFYLCASSIRRTGGEDTQYFGPGTRLTVL.

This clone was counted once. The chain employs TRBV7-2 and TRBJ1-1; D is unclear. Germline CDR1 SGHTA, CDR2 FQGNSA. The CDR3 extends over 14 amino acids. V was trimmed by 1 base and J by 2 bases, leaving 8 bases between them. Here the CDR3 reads CASSLVTINTEAFF. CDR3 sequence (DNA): TGTGCCAGCAGCTTAGTAACAATCAACACTGAAGCTTTCTTT.

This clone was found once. The CDR3 nucleotides read TGTGCCAGCAGCCCCTCCTGGGGGGGAAGGTACGAGCAGTACTTC. This encodes CASSPSWGGRYEQYF. This chain joins TRBV3-1 (or the pseudogene TRBV3-2) and TRBJ2-7; 7 nucleotides match TRBD2. Germline V gene data show CDR1 as LGHDT and CDR2 as YNNKEL (reference sequence). The V and J ends lost 4 bases and 4 bases, in that order; junction bases with no gene match: 10. The CDR3 is made up of 15 amino acids.

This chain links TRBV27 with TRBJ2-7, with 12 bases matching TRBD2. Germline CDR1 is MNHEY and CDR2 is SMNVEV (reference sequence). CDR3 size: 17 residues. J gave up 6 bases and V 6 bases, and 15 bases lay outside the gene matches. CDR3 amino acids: CASSSWASGGAIVEQYF. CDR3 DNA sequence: TGTGCCAGCAGCTCCTGGGCTAGCGGGGGGGCAATTGTCGAGCAGTACTTC.

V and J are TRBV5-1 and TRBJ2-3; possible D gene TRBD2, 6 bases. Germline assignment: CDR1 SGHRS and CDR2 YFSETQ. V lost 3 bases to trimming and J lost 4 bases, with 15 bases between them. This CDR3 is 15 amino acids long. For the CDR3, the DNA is TGCGCCAGCAGCTCCTCGGCGGGAACGGCAGATACGCAGTATTTT. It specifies CASSSSAGTADTQYF. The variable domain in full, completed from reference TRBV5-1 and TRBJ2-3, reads KAGVTQTPRYLIKTRGQQVTLSCSPISGHRSVSWYQQTPGQGLQFLFEYFSETQRNKGNFPGRFSGRQFSNSRSEMNVSTLELGDSALYLCASSSSAGTADTQYFGPGTRLTVL.

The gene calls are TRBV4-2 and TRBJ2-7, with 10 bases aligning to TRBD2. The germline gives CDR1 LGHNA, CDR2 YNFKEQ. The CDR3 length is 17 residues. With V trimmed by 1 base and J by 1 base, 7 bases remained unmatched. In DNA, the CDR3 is TGTGCCAGCAGCCAAGGGGCTAGCGGGGGTGTATCCTACGAGCAGTACTTC. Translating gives CASSQGASGGVSYEQYF.

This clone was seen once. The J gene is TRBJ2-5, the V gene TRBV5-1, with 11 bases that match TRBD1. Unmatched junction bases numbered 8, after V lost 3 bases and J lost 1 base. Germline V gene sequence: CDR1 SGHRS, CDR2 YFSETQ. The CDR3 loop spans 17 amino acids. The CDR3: CASSYSGQGAGQETQYF. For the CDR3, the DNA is TGCGCCAGCAGCTACTCTGGACAGGGGGCGGGCCAAGAGACCCAGTACTTC.

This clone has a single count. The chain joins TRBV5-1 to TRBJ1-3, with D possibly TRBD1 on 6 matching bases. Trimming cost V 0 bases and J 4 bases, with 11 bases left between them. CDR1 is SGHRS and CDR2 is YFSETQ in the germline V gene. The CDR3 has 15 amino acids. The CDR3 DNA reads TGCGCCAGCAGCTTGGCTACAGGGCCGGGAAACACCATATATTTT. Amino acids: CASSLATGPGNTIYF.

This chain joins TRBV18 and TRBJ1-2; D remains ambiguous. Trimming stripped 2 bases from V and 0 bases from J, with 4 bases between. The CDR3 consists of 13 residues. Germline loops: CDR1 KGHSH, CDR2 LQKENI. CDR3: CASSPIANYGYTF. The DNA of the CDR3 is TGTGCCAGCTCACCAATAGCTAACTATGGCTACACCTTC.

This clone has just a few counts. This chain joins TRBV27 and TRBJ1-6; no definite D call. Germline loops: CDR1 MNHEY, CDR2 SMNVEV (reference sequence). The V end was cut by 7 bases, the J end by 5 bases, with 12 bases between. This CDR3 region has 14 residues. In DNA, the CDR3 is TGTGCCAGCAAACCATCGCAGGATAATTCACCCCTCCACTTT. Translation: CASKPSQDNSPLHF.

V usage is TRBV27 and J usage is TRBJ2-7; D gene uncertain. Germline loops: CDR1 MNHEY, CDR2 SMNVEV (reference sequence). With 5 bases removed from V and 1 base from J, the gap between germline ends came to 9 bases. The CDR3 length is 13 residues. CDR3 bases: TGTGCCAGCAGTACCCTCCAGTCCTACGAGCAGTACTTC. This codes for CASSTLQSYEQYF.

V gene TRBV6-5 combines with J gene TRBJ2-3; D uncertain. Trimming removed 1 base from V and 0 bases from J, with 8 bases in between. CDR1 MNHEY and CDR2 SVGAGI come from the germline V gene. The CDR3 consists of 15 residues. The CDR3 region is CASSYFSSSTDTQYF. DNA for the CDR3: TGTGCCAGCAGTTACTTCAGTTCTAGCACAGATACGCAGTATTTT.

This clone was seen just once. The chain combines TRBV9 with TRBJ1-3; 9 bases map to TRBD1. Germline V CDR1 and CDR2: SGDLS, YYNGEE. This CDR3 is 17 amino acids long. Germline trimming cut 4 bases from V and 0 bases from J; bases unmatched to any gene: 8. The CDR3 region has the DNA TGTGCCAGCAGCCCCTACGCGACAGGGGGCTCTGGAAACACCATATATTTT. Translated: CASSPYATGGSGNTIYF.

CDR3 nucleotide sequence: TGTGCCAGCAGCAGATCAACGGGCACAGATACGCAGTATTTT. Translation: CASSRSTGTDTQYF. The chain carries TRBV5-4 and TRBJ2-3; D is unclear. This CDR3 has 14 residues. Trimming stripped 4 bases from V and 1 base from J, with 10 bases between. CDR1 SGHNT and CDR2 YYREEE come from the germline V gene (reference sequence).

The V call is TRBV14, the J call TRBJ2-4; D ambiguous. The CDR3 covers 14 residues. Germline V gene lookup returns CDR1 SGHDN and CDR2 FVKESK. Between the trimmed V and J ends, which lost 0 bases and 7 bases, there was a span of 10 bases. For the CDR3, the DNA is TGTGCCAGCAGCCAAGACAACGCCCGGAACATTCAGTACTTC. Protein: CASSQDNARNIQYF.

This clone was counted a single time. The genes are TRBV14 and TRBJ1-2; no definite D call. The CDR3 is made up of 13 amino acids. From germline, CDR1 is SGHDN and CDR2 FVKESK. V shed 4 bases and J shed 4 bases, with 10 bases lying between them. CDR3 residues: CASSPGHPYGYTF. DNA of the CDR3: TGTGCCAGCAGCCCTGGGCACCCCTATGGCTACACCTTC.

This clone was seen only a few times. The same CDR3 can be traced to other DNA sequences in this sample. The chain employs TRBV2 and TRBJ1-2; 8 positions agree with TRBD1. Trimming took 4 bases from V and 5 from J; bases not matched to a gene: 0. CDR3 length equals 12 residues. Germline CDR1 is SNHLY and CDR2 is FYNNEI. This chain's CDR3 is CASSGQGYGYTF. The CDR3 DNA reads TGTGCCAGCAGTGGACAGGGGTATGGCTACACCTTC.

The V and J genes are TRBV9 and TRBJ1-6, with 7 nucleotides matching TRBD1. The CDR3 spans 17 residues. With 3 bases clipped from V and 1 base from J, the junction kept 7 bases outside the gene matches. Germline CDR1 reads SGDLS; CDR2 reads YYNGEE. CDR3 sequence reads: CASSARQGGSYNSPLHF. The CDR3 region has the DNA TGTGCCAGCAGCGCCAGACAGGGAGGATCCTATAATTCACCCCTCCACTTT.

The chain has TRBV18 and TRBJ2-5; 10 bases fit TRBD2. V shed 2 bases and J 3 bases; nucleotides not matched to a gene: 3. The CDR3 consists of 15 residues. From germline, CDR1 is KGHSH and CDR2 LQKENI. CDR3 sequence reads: CASSPGLAGEETQYF. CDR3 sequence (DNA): TGTGCCAGCTCACCAGGCCTAGCGGGGGAAGAGACCCAGTACTTC.

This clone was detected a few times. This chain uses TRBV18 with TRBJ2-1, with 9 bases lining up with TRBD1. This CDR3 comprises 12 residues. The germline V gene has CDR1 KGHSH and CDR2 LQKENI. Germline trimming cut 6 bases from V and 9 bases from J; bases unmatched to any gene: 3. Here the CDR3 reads CASSGDRVEQFF. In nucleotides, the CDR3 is TGTGCCAGCTCGGGGGACAGGGTTGAGCAGTTCTTC. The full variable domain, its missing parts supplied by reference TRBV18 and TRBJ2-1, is NAGVMQNPRHLVRRRGQEARLRCSPMKGHSHVYWYRQLPEEGLKFMVYLQKENIIDESGMPKERFSAEFPKEGPSILRIQQVVRGDSAAYFCASSGDRVEQFFGPGTRLTVL.

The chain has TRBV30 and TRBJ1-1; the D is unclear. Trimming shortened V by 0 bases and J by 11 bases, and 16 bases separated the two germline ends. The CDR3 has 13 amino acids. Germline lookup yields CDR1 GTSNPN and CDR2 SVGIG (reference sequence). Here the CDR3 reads CAWSVLGSTVAFF. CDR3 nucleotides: TGTGCCTGGAGTGTTTTGGGCTCAACGGTGGCTTTCTTT. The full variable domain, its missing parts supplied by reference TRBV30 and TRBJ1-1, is SQTIHQWPATLVQPVGSPLSLECTVEGTSNPNLYWYRQAAGRGLQLLFYSVGIGQISSEVPQNLSASRPQDRQFILSSKKLLLSDSGFYLCAWSVLGSTVAFFGQGTRLTVV.

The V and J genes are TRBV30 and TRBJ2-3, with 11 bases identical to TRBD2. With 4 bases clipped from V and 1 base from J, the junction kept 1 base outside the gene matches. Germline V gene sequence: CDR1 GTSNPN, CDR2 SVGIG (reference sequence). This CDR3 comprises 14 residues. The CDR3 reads CAWKTSGGTDTQYF. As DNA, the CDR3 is TGTGCCTGGAAGACTAGCGGGGGCACAGATACGCAGTATTTT.

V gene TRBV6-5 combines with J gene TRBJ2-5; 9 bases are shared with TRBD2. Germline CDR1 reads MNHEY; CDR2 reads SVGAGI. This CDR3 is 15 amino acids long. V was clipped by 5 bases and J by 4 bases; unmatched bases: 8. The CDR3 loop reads CASSRGGAPGETQYF. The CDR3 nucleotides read TGTGCCAGCAGTCGCGGGGGGGCTCCCGGAGAGACCCAGTACTTC.

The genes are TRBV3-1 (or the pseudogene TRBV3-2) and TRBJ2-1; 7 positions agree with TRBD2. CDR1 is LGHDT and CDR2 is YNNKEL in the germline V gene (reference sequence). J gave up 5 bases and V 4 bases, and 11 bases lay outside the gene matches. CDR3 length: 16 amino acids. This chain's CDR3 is CASSLPSSGVNNEQFF. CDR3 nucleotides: TGTGCCAGCAGCCTCCCTAGCAGCGGGGTCAACAATGAGCAGTTCTTC.